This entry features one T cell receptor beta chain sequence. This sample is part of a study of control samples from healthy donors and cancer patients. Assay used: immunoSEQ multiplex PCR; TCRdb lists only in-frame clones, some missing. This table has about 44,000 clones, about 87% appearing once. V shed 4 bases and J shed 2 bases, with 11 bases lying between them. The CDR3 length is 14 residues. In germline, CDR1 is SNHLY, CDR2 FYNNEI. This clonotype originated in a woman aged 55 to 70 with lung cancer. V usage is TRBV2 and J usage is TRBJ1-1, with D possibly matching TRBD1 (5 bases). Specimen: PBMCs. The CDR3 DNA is TGTGCCAGCAGTGCCCTGACAGAAAACACTGAAGCTTTCTTT. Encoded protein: CASSALTENTEAFF. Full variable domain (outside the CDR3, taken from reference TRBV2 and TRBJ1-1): EPEVTQTPSHQVTQMGQEVILRCVPISNHLYFYWYRQILGQKVEFLVSFYNNEISEKSEIFDDQFSVERPDGSNFTLKIRSTKLEDSAMYFCASSALTENTEAFFGQGTRLTVV.